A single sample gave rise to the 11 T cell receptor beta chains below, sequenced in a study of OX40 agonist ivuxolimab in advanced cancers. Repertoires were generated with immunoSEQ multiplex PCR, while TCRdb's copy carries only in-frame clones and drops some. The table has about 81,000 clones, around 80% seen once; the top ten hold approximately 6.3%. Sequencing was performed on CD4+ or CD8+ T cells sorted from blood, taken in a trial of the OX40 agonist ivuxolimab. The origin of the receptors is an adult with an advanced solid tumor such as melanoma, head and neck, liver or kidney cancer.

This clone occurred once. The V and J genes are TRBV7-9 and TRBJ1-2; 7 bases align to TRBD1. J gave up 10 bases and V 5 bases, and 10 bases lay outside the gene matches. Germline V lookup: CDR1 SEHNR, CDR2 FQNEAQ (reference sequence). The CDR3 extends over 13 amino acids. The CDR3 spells CASSNRGLTDYTF. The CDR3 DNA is TGTGCCAGCAGCAACAGGGGTTTAACGGACTACACCTTC.

DNA for the CDR3: TGCAGCCTAGCGATCAATGAGCAGTTCTTC. Encoded protein: CSLAINEQFF. The genes are TRBV20-1 and TRBJ2-1; possible D gene TRBD2, 6 bases. In germline, CDR1 is DFQATT, CDR2 SNEGSKA (reference sequence). The CDR3 contains 10 residues.

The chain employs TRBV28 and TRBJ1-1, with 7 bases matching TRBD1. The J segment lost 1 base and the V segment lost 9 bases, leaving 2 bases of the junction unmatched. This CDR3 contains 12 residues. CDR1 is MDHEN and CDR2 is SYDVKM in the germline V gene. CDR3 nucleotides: TGTGCCAGTAACAGGGGGAACACTGAAGCTTTCTTT. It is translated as CASNRGNTEAFF.

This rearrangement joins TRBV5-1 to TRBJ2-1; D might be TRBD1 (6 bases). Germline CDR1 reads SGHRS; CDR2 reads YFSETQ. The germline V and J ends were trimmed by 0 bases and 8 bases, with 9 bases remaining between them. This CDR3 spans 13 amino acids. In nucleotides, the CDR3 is TGCGCCAGCAGCTTGGCAGGGACACATGAGCAGTTCTTC. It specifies CASSLAGTHEQFF.

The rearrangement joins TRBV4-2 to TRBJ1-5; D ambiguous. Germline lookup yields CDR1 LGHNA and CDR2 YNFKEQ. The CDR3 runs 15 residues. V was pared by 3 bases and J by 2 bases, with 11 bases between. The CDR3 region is CASSQGDMGNQPQHF. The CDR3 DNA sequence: TGTGCCAGCAGCCAGGGAGACATGGGCAATCAGCCCCAGCATTTT.

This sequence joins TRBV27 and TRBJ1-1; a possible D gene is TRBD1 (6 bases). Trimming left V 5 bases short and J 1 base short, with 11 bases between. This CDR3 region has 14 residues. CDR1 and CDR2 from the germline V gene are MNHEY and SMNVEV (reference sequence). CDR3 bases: TGTGCCAGCAGTCCCGGACAGTGGAACACTGAAGCTTTCTTT. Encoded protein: CASSPGQWNTEAFF.

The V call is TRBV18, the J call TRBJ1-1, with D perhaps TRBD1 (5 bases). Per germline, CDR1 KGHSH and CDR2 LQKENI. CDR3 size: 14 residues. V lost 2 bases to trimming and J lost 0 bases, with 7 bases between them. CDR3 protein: CASSPDRMNTEAFF. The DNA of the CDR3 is TGTGCCAGCTCACCAGACAGAATGAACACTGAAGCTTTCTTT. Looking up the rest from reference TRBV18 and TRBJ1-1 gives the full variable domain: NAGVMQNPRHLVRRRGQEARLRCSPMKGHSHVYWYRQLPEEGLKFMVYLQKENIIDESGMPKERFSAEFPKEGPSILRIQQVVRGDSAAYFCASSPDRMNTEAFFGQGTRLTVV.

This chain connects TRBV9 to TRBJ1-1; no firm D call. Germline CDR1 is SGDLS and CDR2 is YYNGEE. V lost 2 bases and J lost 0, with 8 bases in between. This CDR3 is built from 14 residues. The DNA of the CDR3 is TGTGCCAGCAGCGTCGGCAGCTTGAACACTGAAGCTTTCTTT. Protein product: CASSVGSLNTEAFF.

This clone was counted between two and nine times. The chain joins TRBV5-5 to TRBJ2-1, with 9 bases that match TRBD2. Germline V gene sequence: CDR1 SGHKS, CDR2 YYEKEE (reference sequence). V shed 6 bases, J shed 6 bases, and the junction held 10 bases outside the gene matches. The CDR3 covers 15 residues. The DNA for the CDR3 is TGTGCCAGCACTCCGAGTGGGACTAGCAGCAATGAGCAGTTCTTC. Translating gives CASTPSGTSSNEQFF.

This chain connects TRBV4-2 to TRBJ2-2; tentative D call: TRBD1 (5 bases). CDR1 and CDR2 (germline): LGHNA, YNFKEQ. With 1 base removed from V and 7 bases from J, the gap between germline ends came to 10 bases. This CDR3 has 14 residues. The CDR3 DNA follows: TGTGCCAGCAGCCAAGGACAGTTCATCGGGGAGCTGTTTTTT. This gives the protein CASSQGQFIGELFF.

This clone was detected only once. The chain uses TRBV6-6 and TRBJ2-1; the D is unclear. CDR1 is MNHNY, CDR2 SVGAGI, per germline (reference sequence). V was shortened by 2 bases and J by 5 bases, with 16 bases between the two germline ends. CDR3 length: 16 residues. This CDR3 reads CASSYGVPPAHNEQFF. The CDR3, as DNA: TGTGCCAGCAGTTACGGCGTCCCCCCCGCCCACAATGAGCAGTTCTTC.